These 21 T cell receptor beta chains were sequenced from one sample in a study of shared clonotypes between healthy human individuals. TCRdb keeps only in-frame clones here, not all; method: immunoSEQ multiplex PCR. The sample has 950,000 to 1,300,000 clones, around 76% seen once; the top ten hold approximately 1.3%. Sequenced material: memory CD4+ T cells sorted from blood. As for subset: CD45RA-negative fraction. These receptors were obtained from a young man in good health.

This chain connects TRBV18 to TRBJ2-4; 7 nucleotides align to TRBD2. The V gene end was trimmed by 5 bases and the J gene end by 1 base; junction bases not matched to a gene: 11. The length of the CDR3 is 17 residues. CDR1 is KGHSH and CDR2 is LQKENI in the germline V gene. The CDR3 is CASSTTSGEGAKNIQYF. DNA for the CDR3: TGTGCCAGCTCAACGACCTCGGGGGAGGGGGCCAAAAACATTCAGTACTTC.

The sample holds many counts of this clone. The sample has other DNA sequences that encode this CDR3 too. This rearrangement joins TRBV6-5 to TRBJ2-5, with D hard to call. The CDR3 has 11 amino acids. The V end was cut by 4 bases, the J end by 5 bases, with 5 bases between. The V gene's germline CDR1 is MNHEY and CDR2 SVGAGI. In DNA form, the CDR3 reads TGTGCCAGCAGTTCCTCGGAGACCCAGTACTTC. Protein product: CASSSSETQYF.

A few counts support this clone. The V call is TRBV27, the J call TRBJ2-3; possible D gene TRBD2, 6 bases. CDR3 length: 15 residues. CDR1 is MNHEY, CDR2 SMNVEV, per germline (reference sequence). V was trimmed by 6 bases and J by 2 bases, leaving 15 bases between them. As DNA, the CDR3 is TGTGCCAGCAGCCCTCTGGGGGGTCACACAGATACGCAGTATTTT. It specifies CASSPLGGHTDTQYF.

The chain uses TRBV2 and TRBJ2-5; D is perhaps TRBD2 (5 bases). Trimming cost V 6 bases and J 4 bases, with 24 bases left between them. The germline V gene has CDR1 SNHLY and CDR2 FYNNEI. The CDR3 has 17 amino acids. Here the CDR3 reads CASRLGVSGQYGETQYF. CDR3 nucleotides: TGTGCCAGCAGACTCGGGGTCTCGGGTCAATACGGAGAGACCCAGTACTTC.

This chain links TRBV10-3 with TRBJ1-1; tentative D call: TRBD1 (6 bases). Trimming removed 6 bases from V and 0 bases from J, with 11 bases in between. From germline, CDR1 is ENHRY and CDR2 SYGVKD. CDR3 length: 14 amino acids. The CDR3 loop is CAISATGMNTEAFF. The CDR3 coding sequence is TGTGCCATCAGCGCGACAGGCATGAACACTGAAGCTTTCTTT.

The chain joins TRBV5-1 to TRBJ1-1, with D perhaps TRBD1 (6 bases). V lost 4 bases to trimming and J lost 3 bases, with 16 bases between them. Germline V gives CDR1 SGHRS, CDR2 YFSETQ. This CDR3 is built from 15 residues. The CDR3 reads CASSHPDRFDTEAFF. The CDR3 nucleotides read TGCGCCAGCAGCCATCCCGACAGGTTCGACACTGAAGCTTTCTTT.

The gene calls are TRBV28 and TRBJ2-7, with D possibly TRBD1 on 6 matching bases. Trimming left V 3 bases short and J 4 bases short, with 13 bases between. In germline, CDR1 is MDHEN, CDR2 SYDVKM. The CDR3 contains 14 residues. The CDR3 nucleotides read TGTGCCAGCAGTTTCCCACAGGGACGATACGAGCAGTACTTC. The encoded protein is CASSFPQGRYEQYF. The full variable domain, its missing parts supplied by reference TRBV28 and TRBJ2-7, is DVKVTQSSRYLVKRTGEKVFLECVQDMDHENMFWYRQDPGLGLRLIYFSYDVKMKEKGDIPEGYSVSREKKERFSLILESASTNQTSMYLCASSFPQGRYEQYFGPGTRLTVT.

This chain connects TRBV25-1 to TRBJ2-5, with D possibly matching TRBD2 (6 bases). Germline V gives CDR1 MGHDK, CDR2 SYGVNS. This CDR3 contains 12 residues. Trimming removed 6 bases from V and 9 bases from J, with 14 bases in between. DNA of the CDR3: TGTGCCAGCAGAATGGTCACGGGGGCCCAGTACTTC. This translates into CASRMVTGAQYF.

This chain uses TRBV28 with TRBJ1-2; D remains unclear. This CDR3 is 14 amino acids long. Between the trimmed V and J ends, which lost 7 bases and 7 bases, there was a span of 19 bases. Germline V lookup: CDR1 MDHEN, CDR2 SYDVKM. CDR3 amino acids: CASTAGPSSRGYTF. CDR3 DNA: TGTGCCAGCACCGCCGGGCCTTCTTCCCGTGGCTACACCTTC.

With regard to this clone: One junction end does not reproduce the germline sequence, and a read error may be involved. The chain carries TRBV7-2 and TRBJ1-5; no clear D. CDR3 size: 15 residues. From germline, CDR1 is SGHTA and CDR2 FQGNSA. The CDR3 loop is CASRLGSSSNQPQHF. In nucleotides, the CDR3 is TGTGCCAGCAGGTTAGGGAGTTCGAGCAATCAGCCCCAGCATTTT.

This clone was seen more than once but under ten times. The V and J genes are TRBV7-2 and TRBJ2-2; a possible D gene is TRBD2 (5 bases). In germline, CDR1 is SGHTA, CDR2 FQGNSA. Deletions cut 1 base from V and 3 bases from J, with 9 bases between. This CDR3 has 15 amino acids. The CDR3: CASSLVSADTGELFF. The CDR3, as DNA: TGTGCCAGCAGCTTAGTATCAGCGGACACCGGGGAGCTGTTTTTT.

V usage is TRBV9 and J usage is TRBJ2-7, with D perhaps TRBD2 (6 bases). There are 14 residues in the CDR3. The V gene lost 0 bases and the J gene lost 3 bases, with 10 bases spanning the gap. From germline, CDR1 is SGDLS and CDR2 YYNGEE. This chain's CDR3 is CASSVAGGIYEQYF. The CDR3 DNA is TGTGCCAGCAGCGTAGCCGGGGGAATCTACGAGCAGTACTTC.

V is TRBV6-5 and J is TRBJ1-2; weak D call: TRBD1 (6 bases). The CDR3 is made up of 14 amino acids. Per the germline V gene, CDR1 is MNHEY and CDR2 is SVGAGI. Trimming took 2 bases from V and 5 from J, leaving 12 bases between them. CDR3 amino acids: CASSYGGPGYGYTF. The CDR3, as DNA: TGTGCCAGCAGTTACGGGGGCCCGGGATATGGCTACACCTTC.

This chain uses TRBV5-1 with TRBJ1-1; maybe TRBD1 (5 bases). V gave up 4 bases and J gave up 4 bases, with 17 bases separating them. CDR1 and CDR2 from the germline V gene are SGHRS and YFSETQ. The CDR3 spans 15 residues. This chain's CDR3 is CASSDLGAGATEAFF. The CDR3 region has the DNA TGCGCCAGCAGCGACTTAGGGGCCGGAGCCACTGAAGCTTTCTTT.

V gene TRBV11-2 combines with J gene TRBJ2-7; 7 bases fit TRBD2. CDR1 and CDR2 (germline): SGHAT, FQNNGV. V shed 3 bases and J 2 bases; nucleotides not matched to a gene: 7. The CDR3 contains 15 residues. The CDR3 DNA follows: TGTGCCAGCAGCTTCGCCGGGACTATAACCTACGAGCAGTACTTC. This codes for CASSFAGTITYEQYF.

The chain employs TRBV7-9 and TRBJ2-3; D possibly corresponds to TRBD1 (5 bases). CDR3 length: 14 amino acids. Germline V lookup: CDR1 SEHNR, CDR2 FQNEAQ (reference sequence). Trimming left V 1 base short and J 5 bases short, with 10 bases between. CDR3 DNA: TGTGCCAGCAGCTTAGGGGCAGGGCTAGATACGCAGTATTTT. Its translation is CASSLGAGLDTQYF.

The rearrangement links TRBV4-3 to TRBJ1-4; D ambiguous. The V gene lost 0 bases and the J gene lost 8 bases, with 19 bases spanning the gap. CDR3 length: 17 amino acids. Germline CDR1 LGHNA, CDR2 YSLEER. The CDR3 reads CASSQEVSGRRGEKLFF. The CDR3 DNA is TGCGCCAGCAGCCAAGAGGTCTCCGGGCGGCGCGGCGAAAAACTGTTTTTT.

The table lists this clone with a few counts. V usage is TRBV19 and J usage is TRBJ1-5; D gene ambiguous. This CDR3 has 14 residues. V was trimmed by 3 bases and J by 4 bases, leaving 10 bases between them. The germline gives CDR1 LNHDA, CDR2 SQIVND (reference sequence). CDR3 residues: CASSMIIGNQPQHF. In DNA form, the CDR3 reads TGTGCCAGTAGTATGATTATTGGGAATCAGCCCCAGCATTTT.

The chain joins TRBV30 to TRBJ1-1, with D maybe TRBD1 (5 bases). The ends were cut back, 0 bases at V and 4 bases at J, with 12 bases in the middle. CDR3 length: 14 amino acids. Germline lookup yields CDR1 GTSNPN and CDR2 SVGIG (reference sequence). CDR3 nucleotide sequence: TGTGCCTGGAGTGTTGGGGGGAGAAGCACTGAAGCTTTCTTT. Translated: CAWSVGGRSTEAFF.

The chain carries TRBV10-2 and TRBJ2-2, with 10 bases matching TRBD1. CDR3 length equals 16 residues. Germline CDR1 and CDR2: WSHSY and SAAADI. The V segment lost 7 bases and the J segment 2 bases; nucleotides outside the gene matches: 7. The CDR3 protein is CASKRGTGDNTGELFF. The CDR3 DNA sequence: TGCGCCAGCAAACGGGGGACAGGGGATAACACCGGGGAGCTGTTTTTT.

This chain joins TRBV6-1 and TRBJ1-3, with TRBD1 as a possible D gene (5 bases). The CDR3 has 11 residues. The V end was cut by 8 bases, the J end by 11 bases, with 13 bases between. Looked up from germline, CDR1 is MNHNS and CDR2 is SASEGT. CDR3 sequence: CASSPGFPIYF. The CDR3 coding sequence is TGTGCCAGCTCACCAGGGTTCCCCATATATTTT.